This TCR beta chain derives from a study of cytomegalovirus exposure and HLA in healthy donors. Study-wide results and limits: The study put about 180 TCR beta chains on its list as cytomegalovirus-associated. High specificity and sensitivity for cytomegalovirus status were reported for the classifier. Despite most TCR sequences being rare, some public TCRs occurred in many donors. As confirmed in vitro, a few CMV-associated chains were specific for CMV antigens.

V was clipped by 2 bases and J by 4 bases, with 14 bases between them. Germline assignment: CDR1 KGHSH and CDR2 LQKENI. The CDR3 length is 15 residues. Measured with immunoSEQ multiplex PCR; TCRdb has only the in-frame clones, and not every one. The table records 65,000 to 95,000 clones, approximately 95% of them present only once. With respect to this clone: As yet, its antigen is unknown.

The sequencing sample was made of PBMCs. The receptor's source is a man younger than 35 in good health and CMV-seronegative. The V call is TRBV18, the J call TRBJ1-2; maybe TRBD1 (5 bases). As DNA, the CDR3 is TGTGCCAGCTCACCAGCCCTGACAGATTTCTATGGCTACACCTTC. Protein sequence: CASSPALTDFYGYTF.